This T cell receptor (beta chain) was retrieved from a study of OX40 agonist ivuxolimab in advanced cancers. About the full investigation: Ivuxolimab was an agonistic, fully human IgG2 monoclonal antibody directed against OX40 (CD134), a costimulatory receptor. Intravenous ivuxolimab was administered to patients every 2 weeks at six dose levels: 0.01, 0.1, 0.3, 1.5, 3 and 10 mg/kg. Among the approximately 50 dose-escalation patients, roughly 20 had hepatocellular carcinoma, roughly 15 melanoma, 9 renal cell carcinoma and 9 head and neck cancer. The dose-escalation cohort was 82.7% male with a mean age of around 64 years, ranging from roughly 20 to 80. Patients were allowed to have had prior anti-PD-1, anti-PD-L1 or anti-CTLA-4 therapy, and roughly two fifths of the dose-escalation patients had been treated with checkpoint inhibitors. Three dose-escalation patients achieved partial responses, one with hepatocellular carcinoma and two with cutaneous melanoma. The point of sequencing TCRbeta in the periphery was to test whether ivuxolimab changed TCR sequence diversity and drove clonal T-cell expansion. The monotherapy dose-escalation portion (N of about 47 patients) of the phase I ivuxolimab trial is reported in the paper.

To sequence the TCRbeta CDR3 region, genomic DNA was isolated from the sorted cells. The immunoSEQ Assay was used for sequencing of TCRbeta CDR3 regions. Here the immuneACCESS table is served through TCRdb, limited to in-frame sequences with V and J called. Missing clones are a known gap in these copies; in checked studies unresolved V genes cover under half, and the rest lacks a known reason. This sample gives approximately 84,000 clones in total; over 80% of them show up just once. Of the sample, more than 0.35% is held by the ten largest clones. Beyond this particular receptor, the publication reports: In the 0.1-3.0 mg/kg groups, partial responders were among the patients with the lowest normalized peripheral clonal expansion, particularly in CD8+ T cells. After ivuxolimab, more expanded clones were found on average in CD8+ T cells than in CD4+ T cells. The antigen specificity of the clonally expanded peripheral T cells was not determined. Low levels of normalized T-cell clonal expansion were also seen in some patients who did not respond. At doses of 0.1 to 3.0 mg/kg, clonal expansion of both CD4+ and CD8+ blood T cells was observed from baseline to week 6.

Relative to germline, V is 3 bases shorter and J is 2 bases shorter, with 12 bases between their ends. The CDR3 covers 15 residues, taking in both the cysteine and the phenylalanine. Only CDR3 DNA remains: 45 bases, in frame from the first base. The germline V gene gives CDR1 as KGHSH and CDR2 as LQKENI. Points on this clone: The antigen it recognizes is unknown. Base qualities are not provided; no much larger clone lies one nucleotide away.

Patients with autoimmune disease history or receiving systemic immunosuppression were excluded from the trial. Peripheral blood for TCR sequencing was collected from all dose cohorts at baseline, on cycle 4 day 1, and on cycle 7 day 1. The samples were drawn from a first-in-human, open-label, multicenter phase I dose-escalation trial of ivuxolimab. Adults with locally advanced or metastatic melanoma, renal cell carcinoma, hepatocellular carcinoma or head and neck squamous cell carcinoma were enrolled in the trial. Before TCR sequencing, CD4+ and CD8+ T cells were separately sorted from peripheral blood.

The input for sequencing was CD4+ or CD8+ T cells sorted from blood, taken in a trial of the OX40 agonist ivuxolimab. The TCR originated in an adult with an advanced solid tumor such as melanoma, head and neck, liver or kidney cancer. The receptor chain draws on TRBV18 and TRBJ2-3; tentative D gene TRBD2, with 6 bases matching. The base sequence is TGTGCCAGCTCACCTCCGGGACTCCTCACAGATACGCAGTATTTT. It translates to CASSPPGLLTDTQYF.